The clone carrying this TCR beta chain was picked up many times. No antigen is known for it. This sample is part of a study of CD8+CD57+ T cells in acquired aplastic anemia. Overall study: An average of 3.2 ug of DNA was obtained from sorted CD4+ and CD8+ cells. In CD4+ cells, healthy donors produced an average of approximately 9.9 million reads.

TCR beta VDJ and CDR3 were profiled, and genomic DNA was the template. TCRdb independently ran MiXCR on the reads; one entry per CDR3 protein. The repertoire includes about 150,000 distinct CDR3 sequences, 41% of them detected once, and 8% to 8.5% sits in the top ten. The V gene's germline CDR1 is ENHRY and CDR2 SYGVKD. The CDR3 length is 16 residues. The V end lost 6 bases, the J end lost 4 bases, and 21 bases lay between the germline ends. Study-level points and caveats: Patient and control CD8+ Simpson's diversity was not significantly different. Patients shared twenty-nine CD8+ CDR3 sequences with controls.

The TCR was taken from a human donor in good health, serving as a control. The chain couples TRBV10-3 to TRBJ1-1, with D possibly matching TRBD1 (5 bases). The specimen sequenced was sorted CD4+, CD8+, or CD8+CD57+ T cells (not recorded which) from PBMCs. The CDR3 DNA follows: TGTGCCATCAGCGACTACGGGGGGGGATCAGGCACTGAAGCTTTCTTT. Translating gives CAISDYGGGSGTEAFF.